Sequencing of this TCR beta chain was carried out in a study of blood T cell repertoires in COVID-19. In the study overall: COVID-19 samples from acute and convalescent phases originated in the United States, Italy and Spain. From T cells, B-cell-depleted T cells, or PBMCs came the material, which was cDNA or gDNA.

V shed 4 bases and J 8 bases; nucleotides not matched to a gene: 10. There are 15 residues in the CDR3. Per germline, CDR1 SGHVS and CDR2 FNYEAQ. Repertoires were generated with immunoSEQ multiplex PCR, while TCRdb's copy carries only in-frame clones and drops some. Altogether approximately 140,000 clones are present, approximately 83% being singletons, with the ten largest covering around 8%. The TCR comes from a woman in her fifties or sixties with COVID-19, enrolled during active disease. Sequences were obtained from peripheral blood. V is TRBV7-6 and J is TRBJ2-1; 8 bases map to TRBD1. This CDR3 reads CASSYGGQGLDEQFF. CDR3 DNA: TGTGCCAGCAGCTACGGAGGACAGGGATTGGATGAGCAGTTCTTC.